This T cell receptor beta chain was captured by sequencing in a study of CD8 T cells in Susac syndrome. V lost 2 bases, J lost 7 bases, and 8 bases lay in between. The CDR3 sequence is 12 residues long. After extraction with the RNeasy kit, roughly 0.5 to 1 ug of the RNA was reverse transcribed using random hexamers. TCRdb re-derived calls from the immunoSEQ multiplex PCR reads in MiXCR, one entry per CDR3 protein. Seen here are under 70,000 distinct CDR3 sequences, over 85% observed once, and the top ten hold roughly 0.19%. Sequenced sample: CD8+ T cells from PBMCs. The sequence came from a human donor in good health. The chain combines TRBV12-3 or TRBV12-4 with TRBJ1-2; D remains unclear. CDR3 in amino acids: CASSLTRGGYTF. The CDR3 region has the DNA TGTGCCAGCAGTTTAACCCGGGGTGGCTACACCTTC.